This is a list of T cell receptor beta chains from one sample in a study of shared clonotypes between healthy human individuals. This table comes from immunoSEQ multiplex PCR, and its TCRdb copy is limited to in-frame clones, with some not included. The profile covers about 1.5 million clones, with around 95% appearing a single time and approximately 1.1% taken by the ten largest. Sequences were obtained from naive CD4+ T cells sorted from blood. These receptors originate from a man aged 25 to 40 in good health. The CDR3 runs from the conserved cysteine through the conserved F or W. The D gene is left open where the match is weak. Not all rows give a size; the values are once, few, many and, for expanded clones, a class.

TRBJ2-5 - TRBD2 TRBV5-4 CASSLTGAGTTAQYF TGTGCCAGCAGCCTGACCGGAGCCGGGACTACGGCCCAGTACTTC
TRBJ2-1 - - TRBV11-3 CASSLVQRRSYNEQFF TGTGCCAGCAGCTTAGTACAGAGGAGGTCCTACAATGAGCAGTTCTTC
TRBJ2-3 - - TRBV28 CASSSPTGKSTDTQYF TGTGCCAGCAGTTCTCCTACAGGGAAAAGCACAGATACGCAGTATTTT
TRBJ1-6 - - TRBV2 CASTPEGFDSPLHF TGTGCCAGCACGCCGGAAGGTTTTGATTCACCCCTCCACTTT
TRBJ2-1 - TRBD2 TRBV19 CASGSRGVSYNEQFF TGTGCCAGTGGCTCGCGGGGGGTATCCTACAATGAGCAGTTCTTC
TRBJ2-2 - - TRBV12-1 CASSVNGQGTHTGELFF TGTGCCAGCAGCGTTAACGGACAGGGGACTCACACCGGGGAGCTGTTTTTT
TRBJ2-1 once TRBD1 TRBV6-5 CASSPMGQGVDEQFF TGTGCCAGCAGTCCCATGGGACAGGGGGTGGATGAGCAGTTCTTC
TRBJ2-1 - - TRBV29-1 CSVMDGYNEQFF TGCAGCGTTATGGACGGGTACAATGAGCAGTTCTTC
TRBJ1-5 - TRBD1 TRBV18 CASSPQTGDQPQHF TGTGCCAGCTCACCACAGACAGGGGATCAGCCCCAGCATTTT
TRBJ2-7 - TRBD2 TRBV19 CASKTRLGGREEQYF TGTGCCAGTAAGACCAGATTAGGCGGGAGAGAAGAGCAGTACTTC
TRBJ2-1 - - TRBV28 CASTDYGGPFYNEQFF TGTGCCAGCACCGATTACGGGGGGCCTTTCTACAATGAGCAGTTCTTC
TRBJ2-1 once - TRBV4-3 CASSQVTGMGEQFF TGCGCCAGCAGCCAAGTAACGGGAATGGGTGAGCAGTTCTTC
TRBJ1-2 - - TRBV29-1 CSVSTGQNYGYTF TGCAGCGTCAGTACAGGGCAGAACTATGGCTACACCTTC
TRBJ1-2 - TRBD1 TRBV13 CASSTQPGGWYGYTF TGTGCCAGCAGCACCCAACCAGGGGGTTGGTATGGCTACACCTTC
TRBJ1-5 - - TRBV7-3 CASGGPGNQPQHF TGTGCCAGCGGTGGACCAGGCAATCAGCCCCAGCATTTT
TRBJ2-1 - TRBD1 TRBV27 CASEGGAYNEQFF TGTGCCAGCGAAGGGGGCGCTTACAATGAGCAGTTCTTC
TRBJ2-3 - - TRBV19 CASSGGDRDTQYF TGTGCCAGTAGTGGGGGGGACAGGGATACGCAGTATTTT
TRBJ2-7 - TRBD2 TRBV5-4 CASTSLVTSGDSYEQYF TGTGCCAGCACCTCGTTAGTGACTAGCGGGGATTCCTACGAGCAGTACTTC
TRBJ2-5 - TRBD1 TRBV9 CASTPTGGIETQYF TGTGCCAGCACCCCGACAGGGGGCATCGAGACCCAGTACTTC
TRBJ1-2 - - TRBV28 CASSLFEGDYTF TGTGCCAGCAGTTTATTCGAGGGCGACTACACCTTC
TRBJ2-3 - - TRBV29-1 CSVRATGPRATQYF TGCAGCGTGAGAGCCACAGGTCCCAGGGCTACGCAGTATTTT
TRBJ2-5 - - TRBV18 CASSPGGALKETQYF TGTGCCAGCTCACCAGGGGGCGCACTGAAAGAGACCCAGTACTTC
TRBJ1-2 once - TRBV30 CAWSMGYGYGYTF TGTGCCTGGAGTATGGGGTACGGCTATGGCTACACCTTC
TRBJ2-5 - - TRBV6-6 CASSGWGQETQYF TGTGCCAGCAGCGGGTGGGGACAAGAGACCCAGTACTTC
TRBJ2-7 - TRBD1 TRBV6-1 CASRPGQGYEQYF TGTGCCAGCAGACCGGGACAGGGCTACGAGCAGTACTTC
TRBJ2-2 - TRBD1 TRBV9 CASSVMKGANTGELFF TGTGCCAGCAGCGTAATGAAGGGGGCAAACACCGGGGAGCTGTTTTTT
TRBJ2-7 - TRBD1 TRBV7-9 CASSLTGIHEQYF TGTGCCAGCAGCCTGACAGGGATCCACGAGCAGTACTTC
TRBJ1-3 - - TRBV20-1 CSASSGNTIYF TGCAGTGCTTCCTCTGGAAACACCATATATTTT
TRBJ2-3 once TRBD2 TRBV19 CASSSPSGTSDTQYF TGTGCCAGTAGTAGTCCTAGCGGGACGTCAGATACGCAGTATTTT
TRBJ1-1 - - TRBV5-1 CASSREDLNTEAFF TGCGCCAGCAGCCGGGAGGATCTGAACACTGAAGCTTTCTTT
TRBJ2-1 - TRBD1 TRBV5-4 CASSLVGQGANEQFF TGTGCCAGCAGCTTGGTAGGTCAGGGGGCCAATGAGCAGTTCTTC
TRBJ2-7 - TRBD2 TRBV5-1 CASSMTSGSSSSYEQYF TGCGCCAGCAGCATGACTAGCGGGAGCTCCAGCTCCTACGAGCAGTACTTC
TRBJ2-6 - TRBD2 TRBV9 CASSLLGTSGSGANVLTF TGTGCCAGCAGCTTACTCGGGACTAGCGGGAGCGGGGCCAACGTCCTGACTTTC
TRBJ2-7 - - TRBV5-4 CASSLGPSGEQYF TGTGCCAGCAGCTTGGGCCCGAGCGGTGAGCAGTACTTC
TRBJ2-3 - TRBD2 TRBV11-2 CASSIRTSGFTDTQYF TGTGCCAGCAGCATCAGGACTAGCGGATTCACAGATACGCAGTATTTT
TRBJ2-1 - - TRBV7-2 CASSLGAAGTVNEQFF TGTGCCAGCAGCTTGGGGGCGGCGGGAACGGTCAATGAGCAGTTCTTC
TRBJ2-7 - - TRBV9 CASSVDEGILGEQYF TGTGCCAGCAGCGTAGATGAGGGGATTCTAGGTGAGCAGTACTTC
TRBJ2-3 - TRBD2 TRBV29-1 CSVEELWTSGSSGTDTQYF TGCAGCGTTGAAGAACTCTGGACTAGCGGGAGTTCAGGTACAGATACGCAGTATTTT
TRBJ2-5 once - TRBV9 CASSVNRASPQETQYF TGTGCCAGCAGCGTCAACAGGGCCTCTCCCCAAGAGACCCAGTACTTC
TRBJ2-5 - - TRBV9 CASSRRAYQETQYF TGTGCCAGCAGCCGGAGGGCCTACCAAGAGACCCAGTACTTC
TRBJ2-1 - - TRBV5-1 CASSFSGAGMYNEQFF TGCGCCAGCAGCTTTTCGGGGGCTGGAATGTACAATGAGCAGTTCTTC
TRBJ1-2 - - TRBV28 CASSRTRGYTF TGTGCCAGCAGCCGTACACGAGGATACACCTTC
TRBJ2-7 - - TRBV14 CASSPSSDEQYF TGTGCCAGCAGCCCGTCGTCCGACGAGCAGTACTTC
TRBJ2-1 - - TRBV7-2 CASAETYYNEQFF TGTGCCAGCGCAGAGACCTACTACAATGAGCAGTTCTTC
TRBJ2-6 - - TRBV5-5 CASSLVGGGSGANVLTF TGTGCCAGCAGCTTGGTAGGGGGAGGGTCTGGGGCCAACGTCCTGACTTTC
TRBJ2-7 - - TRBV9 CASSVGALGTYEQYF TGTGCCAGCAGCGTAGGGGCTTTAGGTACCTACGAGCAGTACTTC
TRBJ1-1 - - TRBV10-3 CAISANQGGRTEAFF TGTGCCATCAGTGCCAACCAGGGAGGTCGGACTGAAGCTTTCTTT